Each of the 17 T cell receptor beta chains below was sequenced from the same sample in a study of cytomegalovirus exposure and HLA in healthy donors. TCRdb keeps only in-frame clones here, not all; method: immunoSEQ multiplex PCR. The table has some 120,000 clones, nearly 90% seen once. The sequencing input was PBMCs. These receptor sequences come from a man aged 25-45 years in good health and CMV-seronegative.

This sequence joins TRBV19 and TRBJ2-7; perhaps TRBD1 as D (6 bases). Germline lookup yields CDR1 LNHDA and CDR2 SQIVND (reference sequence). Deletions cut 3 bases from V and 8 bases from J, with 23 bases between. The CDR3 extends over 16 amino acids. In DNA, the CDR3 is TGTGCCAGTAGTATCAGGACCGGGACAAAAGACCTTCAGCAGTACTTC. Protein product: CASSIRTGTKDLQQYF. The whole variable domain, filled in from reference TRBV19 and TRBJ2-7, reads DGGITQSPKYLFRKEGQNVTLSCEQNLNHDAMYWYRQDPGQGLRLIYYSQIVNDFQKGDIAEGYSVSREKKESFPLTVTSAQKNPTAFYLCASSIRTGTKDLQQYFGPGTRLTVT.

The genes are TRBV11-3 and TRBJ1-1; 7 bases are a match to TRBD1. J was trimmed by 7 bases and V by 4 bases; bases with no gene match: 3. The CDR3 length is 12 residues. Germline values: CDR1 SGHNT, CDR2 YENEEA. CDR3: CASSSRTGEAFF. CDR3 coding DNA: TGTGCCAGCAGCTCCCGGACAGGTGAAGCTTTCTTT. Based on the CDR3 plus reference TRBV11-3 and TRBJ1-1, the full variable domain is EAGVVQSPRYKIIEKKQPVAFWCNPISGHNTLYWYLQNLGQGPELLIRYENEEAVDDSQLPKDRFSAERLKGVDSTLKIQPAELGDSAVYLCASSSRTGEAFFGQGTRLTVV.

This chain joins TRBV5-1 and TRBJ2-3; D perhaps matches TRBD2 (5 bases). Trimming left V 1 base short and J 0 bases short, with 9 bases between. This CDR3 comprises 15 residues. Germline lookup yields CDR1 SGHRS and CDR2 YFSETQ. The CDR3, as DNA: TGCGCCAGCAGCTTGCGCGGGCGAAGCACAGATACGCAGTATTTT. Protein: CASSLRGRSTDTQYF.

The chain uses TRBV5-4 and TRBJ2-1; TRBD2 matches at 10 bases. Trimming took 4 bases from V and 9 from J; bases not matched to a gene: 7. The germline V gene has CDR1 SGHNT and CDR2 YYREEE (reference sequence). The CDR3 runs to 14 residues. The CDR3 DNA follows: TGTGCCAGCAGCGGTCCCCTAGCGGGGGCTGAGCAGTTCTTC. It yields the protein CASSGPLAGAEQFF.

The rearrangement links TRBV18 to TRBJ2-1, with 10 positions matching TRBD1. From germline, CDR1 is KGHSH and CDR2 LQKENI. CDR3 length equals 19 residues. Trimming removed 2 bases from V and 8 bases from J; junction bases left unmatched: 18. DNA of the CDR3: TGTGCCAGCTCACCAATCGTCCTCCGGGACAGGGGACGGAGCGATGAGCAGTTCTTC. Translating gives CASSPIVLRDRGRSDEQFF.

The chain links TRBV6-5 to TRBJ2-3; the D gene is possibly TRBD2 (7 bases). CDR1 MNHEY and CDR2 SVGAGI come from the germline V gene. The CDR3 runs 15 residues. The ends were cut back, 0 bases at V and 5 bases at J, with 12 bases in the middle. The CDR3 loop reads CASSYSGGQLDTQYF. The CDR3 nucleotides are TGTGCCAGCAGTTACTCGGGGGGGCAACTAGATACGCAGTATTTT.

The J gene is TRBJ2-7, the V gene TRBV6-5; 7 nucleotides line up with TRBD1. Germline V gene lookup returns CDR1 MNHEY and CDR2 SVGAGI. Trimming cost V 0 bases and J 5 bases; bases outside gene matches: 10. This CDR3 has 16 amino acids. This chain's CDR3 is CASSYSRQGPTDEQYF. The CDR3 coding sequence is TGTGCCAGCAGTTACTCCCGACAGGGCCCCACGGACGAGCAGTACTTC.

In nucleotides, the CDR3 is TGCGCCAGCAGCCAAGATCAAGAGTACGCAGGGCAATACGAGCAGTACTTC. It encodes CASSQDQEYAGQYEQYF. The V call is TRBV4-3, the J call TRBJ2-7, with a tentative D call TRBD1 (5 bases). Germline CDR1 LGHNA, CDR2 YSLEER. The CDR3 runs to 17 residues. The germline V and J ends were trimmed by 0 bases and 4 bases, with 19 bases remaining between them.

V gene TRBV19 combines with J gene TRBJ1-2; D gene uncertain. With 9 bases removed from V and 5 bases from J, the gap between germline ends came to 16 bases. The CDR3 spans 13 residues. Germline CDR1 LNHDA, CDR2 SQIVND (reference sequence). The CDR3 DNA sequence: TGTGCCAGCAGAAGCAATGCGGGATATGGCTACACCTTC. Encoded protein: CASRSNAGYGYTF.

This clone was counted a few times. The J gene is TRBJ1-1, the V gene TRBV11-2, with 8 positions matching TRBD1. The CDR3 length is 14 residues. Losses at the gene ends were 2 bases for V and 5 bases for J; bases not matched to a gene: 4. CDR1 and CDR2 (germline): SGHAT, FQNNGV. CDR3 region: CASSLTGGRTEAFF. CDR3 coding DNA: TGTGCCAGCAGCTTAACAGGGGGAAGGACTGAAGCTTTCTTT.

This chain joins TRBV9 and TRBJ2-1, with 8 bases that match TRBD2. Germline lookup yields CDR1 SGDLS and CDR2 YYNGEE. The V and J ends lost 2 bases and 7 bases, in that order; junction bases with no gene match: 8. The CDR3 consists of 15 residues. This CDR3 reads CASSVSGLGTNEQFF. The CDR3 nucleotides read TGTGCCAGCAGCGTCTCGGGACTAGGTACAAATGAGCAGTTCTTC.

The genes are TRBV5-1 and TRBJ1-4; D is perhaps TRBD1 (6 bases). The V end was cut by 0 bases, the J end by 7 bases, with 13 bases between. Germline CDR1 SGHRS, CDR2 YFSETQ. The CDR3 consists of 15 residues. CDR3 protein: CASSLGGPPGEKLFF. The CDR3 DNA is TGCGCCAGCAGCTTGGGGGGGCCCCCAGGTGAAAAACTGTTTTTT.

This chain links TRBV5-1 with TRBJ2-5, with D unclear. V was clipped by 2 bases and J by 2 bases, with 7 bases between them. This CDR3 has 13 residues. The germline V gene encodes CDR1 SGHRS and CDR2 YFSETQ. The chain's CDR3 is CASSFVTQETQYF. CDR3 DNA: TGCGCCAGCAGCTTTGTTACTCAAGAGACCCAGTACTTC.

V gene TRBV5-6 combines with J gene TRBJ2-7; TRBD2 is a possible D gene (6 bases). CDR1 is SGHDT, CDR2 YYEEEE, per germline. The CDR3 is 16 amino acids. The ends were cut back, 5 bases at V and 0 bases at J, with 18 bases in the middle. The CDR3 nucleotides read TGTGCCAGCAGTTCCCCGATTGGGCGGGGCTCCTACGAGCAGTACTTC. Encoded protein: CASSSPIGRGSYEQYF.

The CDR3 sequence: CAISPQKNTEAFF. The CDR3, as DNA: TGTGCCATCAGCCCACAGAAGAACACTGAAGCTTTCTTT. The chain employs TRBV10-3 and TRBJ1-1; D is undetermined. The CDR3 extends over 13 amino acids. Trimming removed 6 bases from V and 1 base from J, with 9 bases in between. Germline values: CDR1 ENHRY, CDR2 SYGVKD.

This chain connects TRBV5-1 to TRBJ2-3; 10 nucleotides align to TRBD1. Unmatched junction bases numbered 5, after V lost 4 bases and J lost 6 bases. The CDR3 spans 14 residues. Germline V gene lookup returns CDR1 SGHRS and CDR2 YFSETQ. Here the CDR3 reads CASSGGDRGDTQYF. CDR3 nucleotides: TGCGCCAGCAGCGGAGGGGACAGGGGCGATACGCAGTATTTT.

CDR3 residues: CASSREGPSGGSYNEQFF. The DNA of the CDR3 is TGTGCCAGCAGCCGAGAAGGTCCTAGCGGGGGCTCCTACAATGAGCAGTTCTTC. The chain combines TRBV4-2 with TRBJ2-1; 10 nucleotides match TRBD2. The CDR3 is 18 residues long. Trimming cost V 4 bases and J 0 bases; bases outside gene matches: 9. CDR1 is LGHNA, CDR2 YNFKEQ, per germline.